The source of this T cell receptor beta chain is a study of T cells in Graves' hyperthyroidism and ophthalmopathy. The study, taken as a whole, reports: Ophthalmopathy was model-predicted a median around seven months pre-onset. Most clonotypes expanded in the thyroid (above 0.001) were also present in blood.

RNA transcripts were the template for amplifying TCR beta CDR3 regions. When the TCR CDR3 underwent first-round RT-PCR, the HTBI primer set was used. Each CDR3 protein gets one entry after TCRdb re-called the multiplex PCR reads with MiXCR. Of approximately 400,000 distinct CDR3 sequences detected, 15% to 20% appear once; the ten largest clones hold roughly two fifths. The CDR3 has 15 residues. With 6 bases clipped from V and 5 bases from J, the junction kept 11 bases outside the gene matches. In germline, CDR1 is ENHRY, CDR2 SYGVKD. In this sample, this clonotype turned up many times. Its specificity is not known.

The clonotype originates from a man between 18 and 35 years old with Graves' ophthalmopathy. The sequencing input was blood. The chain combines TRBV10-3 with TRBJ1-1; 8 bases are a match to TRBD1. The CDR3 protein is CAISNRGGRGTEAFF. The DNA for the CDR3 is TGTGCCATCAGCAACAGGGGGGGGCGGGGGACTGAAGCTTTCTTT.